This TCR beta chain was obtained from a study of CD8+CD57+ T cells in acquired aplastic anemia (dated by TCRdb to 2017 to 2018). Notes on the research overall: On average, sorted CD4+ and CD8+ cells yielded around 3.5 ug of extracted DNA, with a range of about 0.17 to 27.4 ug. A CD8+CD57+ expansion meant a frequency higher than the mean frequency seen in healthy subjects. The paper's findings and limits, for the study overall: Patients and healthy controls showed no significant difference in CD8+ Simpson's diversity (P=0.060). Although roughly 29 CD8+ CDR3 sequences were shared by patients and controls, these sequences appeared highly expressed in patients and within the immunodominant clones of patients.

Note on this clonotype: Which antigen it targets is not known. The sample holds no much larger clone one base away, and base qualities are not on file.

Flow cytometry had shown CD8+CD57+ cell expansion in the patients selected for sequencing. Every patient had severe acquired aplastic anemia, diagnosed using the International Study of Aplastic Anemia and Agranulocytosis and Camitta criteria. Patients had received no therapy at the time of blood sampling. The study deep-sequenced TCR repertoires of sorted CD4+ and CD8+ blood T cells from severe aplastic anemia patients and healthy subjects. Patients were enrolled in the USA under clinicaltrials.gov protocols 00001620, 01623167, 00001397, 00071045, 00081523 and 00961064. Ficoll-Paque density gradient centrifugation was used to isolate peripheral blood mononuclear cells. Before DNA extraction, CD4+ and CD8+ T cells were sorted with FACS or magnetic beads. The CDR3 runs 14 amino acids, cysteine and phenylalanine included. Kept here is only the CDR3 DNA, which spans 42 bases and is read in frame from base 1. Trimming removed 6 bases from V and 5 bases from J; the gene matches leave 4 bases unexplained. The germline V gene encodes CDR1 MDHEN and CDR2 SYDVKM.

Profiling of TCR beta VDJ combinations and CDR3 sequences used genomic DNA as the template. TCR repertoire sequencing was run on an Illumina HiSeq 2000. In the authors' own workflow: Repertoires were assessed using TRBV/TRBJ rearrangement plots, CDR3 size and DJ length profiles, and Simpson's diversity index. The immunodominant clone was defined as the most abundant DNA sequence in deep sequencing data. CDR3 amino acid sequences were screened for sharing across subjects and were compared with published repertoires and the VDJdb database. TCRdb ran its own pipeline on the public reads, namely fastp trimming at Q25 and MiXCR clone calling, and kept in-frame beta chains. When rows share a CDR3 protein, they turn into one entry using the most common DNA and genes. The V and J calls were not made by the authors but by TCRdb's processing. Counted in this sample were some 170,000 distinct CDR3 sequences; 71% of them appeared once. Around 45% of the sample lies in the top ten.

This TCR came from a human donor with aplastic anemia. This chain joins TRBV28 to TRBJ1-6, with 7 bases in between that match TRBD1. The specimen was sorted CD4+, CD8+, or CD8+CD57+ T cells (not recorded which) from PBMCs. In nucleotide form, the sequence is TGTGCCAGCAGGGGCGACAGGGATAATTCACCCCTCCACTTT. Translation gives CASRGDRDNSPLHF.